The 27 T cell receptor beta chains listed next were all sequenced from one sample in a study of blood T cell repertoires in COVID-19. Generated by immunoSEQ multiplex PCR, the TCRdb table keeps only in-frame clones and is missing some. The sample consists of around 90,000 clones, 85% of them appearing once. The sequenced sample was peripheral blood. The source is a woman in her seventies with active or convalescent COVID-19.

The genes are TRBV5-1 and TRBJ2-3; tentative D call: TRBD2 (5 bases). CDR1 and CDR2 from the germline V gene are SGHRS and YFSETQ. The CDR3 is 15 amino acids. V dropped 0 bases and J dropped 1 base, with 9 bases sitting between them. The CDR3 region is CASSLERQGTDTQYF. The CDR3 nucleotides read TGCGCCAGCAGCTTGGAGCGGCAAGGCACAGATACGCAGTATTTT.

The gene calls are TRBV5-1 and TRBJ2-7, with 12 bases matching TRBD2. Germline V gene lookup returns CDR1 SGHRS and CDR2 YFSETQ. CDR3 length equals 16 residues. V lost 4 bases and J lost 2; bases outside the gene matches: 7. The CDR3 here is CASSAGPSGGAYEQYF. Written as DNA, the CDR3 is TGCGCCAGCAGCGCCGGTCCTAGCGGGGGGGCCTACGAGCAGTACTTC.

The chain combines TRBV5-6 with TRBJ2-1; the D gene is possibly TRBD1 (6 bases). This CDR3 is built from 16 residues. Germline loops: CDR1 SGHDT, CDR2 YYEEEE. Deletions cut 1 base from V and 7 bases from J, with 18 bases between. The CDR3 sequence: CASSLFRGQQGNEQFF. The CDR3 DNA is TGTGCCAGCAGCTTGTTTAGAGGACAACAGGGTAATGAGCAGTTCTTC.

In its sample, this clone was seen once. The chain has TRBV5-1 and TRBJ2-3; 10 bases align to TRBD2. The CDR3 covers 15 residues. Looked up from germline, CDR1 is SGHRS and CDR2 is YFSETQ. V was pared by 2 bases and J by 2 bases, with 2 bases of the junction left unmatched. The chain's CDR3 is CASSFSGGLTDTQYF. In DNA, the CDR3 is TGCGCCAGCAGCTTTAGCGGGGGGCTCACAGATACGCAGTATTTT. The full variable domain, completed using reference TRBV5-1 and TRBJ2-3, is KAGVTQTPRYLIKTRGQQVTLSCSPISGHRSVSWYQQTPGQGLQFLFEYFSETQRNKGNFPGRFSGRQFSNSRSEMNVSTLELGDSALYLCASSFSGGLTDTQYFGPGTRLTVL.

This clone was counted once. This sequence joins TRBV5-1 and TRBJ1-4, with 7 bases aligning to TRBD1. The trim removed 4 bases at V and 8 bases at J, leaving 8 bases unmatched. The CDR3 loop spans 14 amino acids. CDR1 and CDR2 (germline): SGHRS, YFSETQ. The CDR3 is CASSLRDSDEKLFF. CDR3 nucleotides: TGCGCCAGCAGCCTCCGGGACAGTGACGAAAAACTGTTTTTT.

The V call is TRBV19, the J call TRBJ1-5, with D perhaps TRBD1 (5 bases). The CDR3 loop spans 14 amino acids. Trimming took off 1 base at V and 6 bases at J, with 10 bases between the two ends. Germline CDR1 reads LNHDA; CDR2 reads SQIVND (reference sequence). The CDR3 DNA is TGTGCCAGTAGTATAGCAGGGATCAGTCAGCCCCAGCATTTT. It is translated as CASSIAGISQPQHF. Full variable domain (remainder filled in from reference TRBV19 and TRBJ1-5): DGGITQSPKYLFRKEGQNVTLSCEQNLNHDAMYWYRQDPGQGLRLIYYSQIVNDFQKGDIAEGYSVSREKKESFPLTVTSAQKNPTAFYLCASSIAGISQPQHFGDGTRLSIL.

V gene TRBV10-3 combines with J gene TRBJ1-2, with D possibly TRBD1 on 6 matching bases. Looked up from germline, CDR1 is ENHRY and CDR2 is SYGVKD. The CDR3 runs to 17 residues. V shed 5 bases and J shed 0 bases, with 19 bases lying between them. CDR3 nucleotide sequence: TGTGCCATCAGTCCGGAACAGGGTAATCGCCCTAACTATGGCTACACCTTC. This sequence encodes CAISPEQGNRPNYGYTF.

As regards this clone: The sample carries other DNA sequences with the same CDR3. This chain joins TRBV6-2 or TRBV6-3 and TRBJ1-1, with D perhaps TRBD1 (6 bases). V lost 5 bases, J lost 5 bases, and 9 bases lay in between. The CDR3 contains 12 residues. Germline V gives CDR1 MNHEY, CDR2 SVGEGT. Here the CDR3 reads CASSRQGTEAFF. The DNA for the CDR3 is TGTGCCAGCAGTCGTCAGGGGACTGAAGCTTTCTTT.

V gene TRBV4-3 combines with J gene TRBJ1-1; D gene ambiguous. Germline CDR1 is LGHNA and CDR2 is YSLEER. The V gene lost 1 base and the J gene lost 1 base, with 10 bases spanning the gap. CDR3 length equals 15 residues. The CDR3: CASSQGYSQNTEAFF. CDR3 DNA: TGCGCCAGCAGCCAAGGGTACAGCCAGAACACTGAAGCTTTCTTT.

The genes are TRBV7-2 and TRBJ2-2; 14 bases are a match to TRBD2. Germline-derived CDR1 and CDR2 are SGHTA and FQGNSA. The CDR3 runs to 18 residues. V lost 5 bases, J lost 6 bases, and 11 bases stayed unmatched. The DNA for the CDR3 is TGTGCCAGCAGCCCGGGACTAGCGGGGGTGGGGGAGGCCGGGGAGCTGTTTTTT. Protein sequence: CASSPGLAGVGEAGELFF.

This chain joins TRBV6-1 and TRBJ1-3, with D possibly matching TRBD1 (6 bases). Germline V gene sequence: CDR1 MNHNS, CDR2 SASEGT. CDR3 size: 14 residues. The V end lost 3 bases, the J end lost 0 bases, and 6 bases lay between the germline ends. CDR3 bases: TGTGCCAGCAGTGAGACAGGCTCTGGAAACACCATATATTTT. Translation gives CASSETGSGNTIYF.

As regards this clone: Different DNA sequences within this sample yield the same CDR3. The chain has TRBV18 and TRBJ2-7; D not certain. The CDR3 has 12 amino acids. V lost 3 bases, J lost 0 bases, and 3 bases lay in between. Germline CDR1 is KGHSH and CDR2 is LQKENI. The CDR3 region is CASSPSSYEQYF. In DNA form, the CDR3 reads TGTGCCAGCTCACCTAGCTCCTACGAGCAGTACTTC.

This clone came up once. The rearrangement joins TRBV19 to TRBJ2-7; D remains ambiguous. The V gene's germline CDR1 is LNHDA and CDR2 SQIVND (reference sequence). With 4 bases removed from V and 3 bases from J, the gap between germline ends came to 13 bases. The CDR3 extends over 14 amino acids. CDR3 coding DNA: TGTGCCAGTAGTAGCCCCGGAGAAAGCTACGAGCAGTACTTC. Protein product: CASSSPGESYEQYF.

This clone has only a few counts. This chain uses TRBV5-1 with TRBJ2-2, with a weak D call TRBD1 (5 bases). Trimming shortened V by 1 base and J by 5 bases, and 6 bases separated the two germline ends. CDR1 and CDR2 from the germline V gene are SGHRS and YFSETQ. CDR3 length: 13 amino acids. Written as DNA, the CDR3 is TGCGCCAGCAGCTTGTCAGGGACCGGGGAGCTGTTTTTT. This sequence encodes CASSLSGTGELFF.

This clone was counted a single time. The chain is built from TRBV5-1 and TRBJ1-1; no firm D call. The CDR3 has 14 amino acids. V dropped 2 bases and J dropped 5 bases, with 13 bases sitting between them. Per germline, CDR1 SGHRS and CDR2 YFSETQ. In DNA, the CDR3 is TGCGCCAGCAGCTTACCGGGAGAGATGACTGAAGCTTTCTTT. Translation gives CASSLPGEMTEAFF.

The chain recombines TRBV6-5 with TRBJ2-1; 9 positions match TRBD1. Germline V gene sequence: CDR1 MNHEY, CDR2 SVGAGI. The trim removed 7 bases at V and 1 base at J, leaving 5 bases unmatched. This CDR3 region has 15 residues. The CDR3 loop is CASTYRGQSYNEQFF. The CDR3 bases are TGTGCCAGCACCTACAGGGGGCAATCCTACAATGAGCAGTTCTTC.

The rearrangement joins TRBV19 to TRBJ1-6; D is possibly TRBD1 (5 bases). Trimming removed 3 bases from V and 9 bases from J, with 15 bases in between. The CDR3 is 15 amino acids. Germline-derived CDR1 and CDR2 are LNHDA and SQIVND (reference sequence). CDR3 sequence reads: CASSMGGVGSSPLHF. In DNA form, the CDR3 reads TGTGCCAGTAGTATGGGGGGAGTGGGTAGTTCACCCCTCCACTTT.

The genes are TRBV5-1 and TRBJ1-1, with TRBD1 as a possible D gene (5 bases). Looked up from germline, CDR1 is SGHRS and CDR2 is YFSETQ. CDR3 length equals 14 residues. Trimming removed 4 bases at V and 4 bases at J, with 14 bases between. This CDR3 is CASSMVQGPTEAFF. Written as DNA, the CDR3 is TGCGCCAGCAGCATGGTTCAGGGTCCCACTGAAGCTTTCTTT.

V is TRBV6-6 and J is TRBJ2-2, with 7 nucleotides matching TRBD2. The length of the CDR3 is 14 residues. With 2 bases clipped from V and 5 bases from J, the junction kept 2 bases outside the gene matches. CDR1 and CDR2 from the germline V gene are MNHNY and SVGAGI (reference sequence). The CDR3 DNA sequence: TGTGCCAGCAGTTACGCGGGGGAAACCGGGGAGCTGTTTTTT. It translates to CASSYAGETGELFF.

The J gene is TRBJ2-1, the V gene TRBV3-1 (or the pseudogene TRBV3-2), with 8 positions matching TRBD2. V shed 2 bases, J shed 7 bases, and the junction held 4 bases outside the gene matches. This CDR3 spans 14 amino acids. CDR1 LGHDT and CDR2 YNNKEL come from the germline V gene (reference sequence). The CDR3 bases are TGTGCCAGCAGCCAACTAGGACTAGCAAATGAGCAGTTCTTC. Its protein is CASSQLGLANEQFF.

This chain connects TRBV6-5 to TRBJ2-2; 7 bases align to TRBD1. Losses at the gene ends were 6 bases for V and 2 bases for J; bases not matched to a gene: 6. Germline loops: CDR1 MNHEY, CDR2 SVGAGI. This CDR3 has 15 residues. The CDR3 sequence: CASRAGTENTGELFF. In DNA form, the CDR3 reads TGTGCCAGCAGGGCCGGGACAGAAAACACCGGGGAGCTGTTTTTT.

This clone was seen a handful of times. The V and J genes are TRBV5-6 and TRBJ1-6; no reliable D call. Germline lookup yields CDR1 SGHDT and CDR2 YYEEEE. Trimming cost V 2 bases and J 7 bases, with 10 bases left between them. CDR3 size: 14 residues. The CDR3 nucleotides read TGTGCCAGCAGCTTAAACAGTGCAAATTCACCCCTCCACTTT. This sequence encodes CASSLNSANSPLHF.

This rearrangement joins TRBV5-1 to TRBJ2-3; 7 bases agree with TRBD2. Trimming took 4 bases from V and 3 from J; bases not matched to a gene: 11. CDR3 length equals 16 residues. Germline V gives CDR1 SGHRS, CDR2 YFSETQ. The CDR3 loop reads CASSLSTSVWTDTQYF. In DNA form, the CDR3 reads TGCGCCAGCAGCCTGTCCACTAGCGTTTGGACAGATACGCAGTATTTT. Variable domain in full (rest from reference TRBV5-1 and TRBJ2-3): KAGVTQTPRYLIKTRGQQVTLSCSPISGHRSVSWYQQTPGQGLQFLFEYFSETQRNKGNFPGRFSGRQFSNSRSEMNVSTLELGDSALYLCASSLSTSVWTDTQYFGPGTRLTVL.

As for this clone: The junction shows a germline mismatch at one end, possibly a read error. The V and J genes are TRBV2 and TRBJ2-3, with 8 bases that match TRBD2. Germline CDR1 and CDR2: SNHLY and FYNNEI. The CDR3 is 15 residues long. The CDR3 sequence: CTSRLLAGFTDTQYF. In nucleotides, the CDR3 is TGTACCAGCAGGCTTTTAGCGGGGTTTACAGATACGCAGTATTTT.

The chain couples TRBV7-8 to TRBJ2-7, with TRBD2 identical over 9 bases. V dropped 6 bases and J dropped 2; count of bases not matched to a gene: 11. CDR1 is SGHVS and CDR2 is FQNEAQ in the germline V gene. The length of the CDR3 is 16 residues. The DNA for the CDR3 is TGTGCCAGCAGGAAGAGCAGCGGGGGGCCCCCCTACGAGCAGTACTTC. Protein sequence: CASRKSSGGPPYEQYF.

This chain uses TRBV5-6 with TRBJ1-5, with TRBD1 matching 10 bases. Germline V lookup: CDR1 SGHDT, CDR2 YYEEEE. J lost 6 bases, V lost 4 bases, and 10 bases had no gene match. This CDR3 has 16 residues. This CDR3 reads CASSARPGQGTQPQHF. DNA for the CDR3: TGTGCCAGCAGCGCAAGACCGGGACAGGGGACTCAGCCCCAGCATTTT.

The V gene is TRBV2, the J gene TRBJ1-1; 8 bases are shared with TRBD1. J gave up 0 bases and V 9 bases, and 6 bases lay outside the gene matches. Germline values: CDR1 SNHLY, CDR2 FYNNEI. This CDR3 has 14 residues. CDR3 region: CASGDRFMNTEAFF. In DNA form, the CDR3 reads TGTGCCAGTGGGGACAGGTTCATGAACACTGAAGCTTTCTTT.